This TCR beta chain was obtained from a study of response to subunit inactivated influenza vaccine. V was trimmed by 2 bases and J by 10 bases, leaving 9 bases between them. The V gene's germline CDR1 is MNHEY and CDR2 SVGEGT. This CDR3 contains 12 residues. A few counts support this clonotype. MiXCR was run by TCRdb on the RT-PCR reads, yielding one entry per CDR3 protein. The sample shows some 570,000 distinct CDR3 sequences, about 11% of them seen only once. These data were also reused for a study on T cells expressing NK-cell markers. From that report: The authors made TCR beta cDNA libraries by 5'RACE template switching. This switching added a universal primer site and UMIs.

Here the sequenced sample was PBMCs from blood, taken on the day of vaccination. The sequence was collected from a man aged 50-59 years who received an inactivated influenza vaccine. This sequence joins TRBV6-2 or TRBV6-3 and TRBJ2-1; D is undetermined. CDR3 DNA: TGTGCCAGCAGTTACCCGGACCGAGAGCAGTTCTTC. Translation: CASSYPDREQFF.